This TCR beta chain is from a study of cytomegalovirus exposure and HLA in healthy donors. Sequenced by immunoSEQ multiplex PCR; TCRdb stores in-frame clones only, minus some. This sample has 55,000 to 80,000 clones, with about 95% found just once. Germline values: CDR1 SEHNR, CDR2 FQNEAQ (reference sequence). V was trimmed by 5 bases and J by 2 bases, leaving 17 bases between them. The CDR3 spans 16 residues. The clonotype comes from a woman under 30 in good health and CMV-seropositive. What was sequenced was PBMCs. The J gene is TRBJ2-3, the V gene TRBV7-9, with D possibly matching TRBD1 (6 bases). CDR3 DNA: TGTGCCAGCAGCGGCACCCCCAGGGACACCACAGATACGCAGTATTTT. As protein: CASSGTPRDTTDTQYF.